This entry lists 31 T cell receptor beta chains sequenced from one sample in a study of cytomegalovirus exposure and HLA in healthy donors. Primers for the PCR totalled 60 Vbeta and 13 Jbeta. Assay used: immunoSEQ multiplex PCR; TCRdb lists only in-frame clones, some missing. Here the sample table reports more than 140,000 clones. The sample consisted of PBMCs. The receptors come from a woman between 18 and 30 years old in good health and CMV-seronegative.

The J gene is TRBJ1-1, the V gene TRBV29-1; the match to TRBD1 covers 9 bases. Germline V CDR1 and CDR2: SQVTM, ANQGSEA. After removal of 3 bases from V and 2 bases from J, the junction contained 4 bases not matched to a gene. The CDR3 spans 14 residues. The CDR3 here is CSVDTGGLNTEAFF. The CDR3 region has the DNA TGCAGCGTTGACACAGGGGGCCTCAACACTGAAGCTTTCTTT.

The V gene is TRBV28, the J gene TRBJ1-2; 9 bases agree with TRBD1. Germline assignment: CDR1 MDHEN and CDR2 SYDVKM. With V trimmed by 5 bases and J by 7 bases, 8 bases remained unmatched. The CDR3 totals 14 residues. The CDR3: CASSTGTGNRGYTF. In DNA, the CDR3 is TGTGCCAGCAGTACCGGGACAGGGAACCGTGGCTACACCTTC.

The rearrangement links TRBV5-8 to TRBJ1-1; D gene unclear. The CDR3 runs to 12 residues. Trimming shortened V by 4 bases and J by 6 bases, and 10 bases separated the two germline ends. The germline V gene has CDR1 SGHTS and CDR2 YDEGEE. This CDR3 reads CASSRRTAEAFF. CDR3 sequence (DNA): TGTGCCAGCAGCCGCCGAACAGCTGAAGCTTTCTTT.

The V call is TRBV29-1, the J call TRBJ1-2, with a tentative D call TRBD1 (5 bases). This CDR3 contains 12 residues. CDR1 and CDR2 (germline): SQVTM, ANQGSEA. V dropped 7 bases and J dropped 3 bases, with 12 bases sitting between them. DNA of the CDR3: TGCAGCGCCACCGGACAAGACTATGGCTACACCTTC. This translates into CSATGQDYGYTF.

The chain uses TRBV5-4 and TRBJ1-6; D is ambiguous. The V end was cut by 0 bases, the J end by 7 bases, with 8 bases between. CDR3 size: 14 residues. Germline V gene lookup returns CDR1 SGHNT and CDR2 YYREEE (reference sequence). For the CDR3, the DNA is TGTGCCAGCAGCTTGGGACAAATCAATTCACCCCTCCACTTT. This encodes CASSLGQINSPLHF.

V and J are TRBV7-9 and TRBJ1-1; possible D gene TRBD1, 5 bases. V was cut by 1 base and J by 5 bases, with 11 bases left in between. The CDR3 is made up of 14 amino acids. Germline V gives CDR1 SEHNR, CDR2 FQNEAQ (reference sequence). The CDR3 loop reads CASSLGGRWTEAFF. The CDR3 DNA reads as TGTGCCAGCAGCTTAGGGGGCCGATGGACTGAAGCTTTCTTT.

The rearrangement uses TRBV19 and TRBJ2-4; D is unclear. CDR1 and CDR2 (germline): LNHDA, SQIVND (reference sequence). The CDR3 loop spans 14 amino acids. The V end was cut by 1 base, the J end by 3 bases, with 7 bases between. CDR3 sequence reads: CASSIGGGKNIQYF. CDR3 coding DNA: TGTGCCAGTAGTATAGGAGGTGGCAAAAACATTCAGTACTTC.

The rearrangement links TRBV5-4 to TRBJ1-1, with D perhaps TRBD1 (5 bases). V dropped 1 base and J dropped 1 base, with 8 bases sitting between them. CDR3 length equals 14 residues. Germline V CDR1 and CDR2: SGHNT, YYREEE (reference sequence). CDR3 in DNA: TGTGCCAGCAGCTTGTCCAGGGCGAACACTGAAGCTTTCTTT. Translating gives CASSLSRANTEAFF.

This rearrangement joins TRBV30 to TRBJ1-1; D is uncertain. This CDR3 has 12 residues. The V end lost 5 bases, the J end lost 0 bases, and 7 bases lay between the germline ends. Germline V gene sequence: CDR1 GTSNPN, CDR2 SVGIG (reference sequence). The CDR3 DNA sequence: TGTGCCTGGGACTCATTGAACACTGAAGCTTTCTTT. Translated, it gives CAWDSLNTEAFF.

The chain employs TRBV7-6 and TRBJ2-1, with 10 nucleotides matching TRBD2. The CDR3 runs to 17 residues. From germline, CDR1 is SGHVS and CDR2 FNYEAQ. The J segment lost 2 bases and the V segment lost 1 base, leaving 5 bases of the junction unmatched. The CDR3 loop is CASSLDTAGGAYNEQFF. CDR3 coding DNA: TGTGCCAGCAGCTTAGATACAGCGGGAGGGGCCTACAATGAGCAGTTCTTC. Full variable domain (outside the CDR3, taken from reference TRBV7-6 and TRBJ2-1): GAGVSQSPRYKVTKRGQDVALRCDPISGHVSLYWYRQALGQGPEFLTYFNYEAQQDKSGLPNDRFSAERPEGSISTLTIQRTEQRDSAMYRCASSLDTAGGAYNEQFFGPGTRLTVL.

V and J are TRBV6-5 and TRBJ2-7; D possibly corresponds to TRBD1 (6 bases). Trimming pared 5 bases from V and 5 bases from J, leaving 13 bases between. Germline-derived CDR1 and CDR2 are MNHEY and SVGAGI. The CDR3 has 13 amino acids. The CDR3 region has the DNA TGTGCCAGCAGTGGACAGTGGGTGGACGAGCAGTACGTC. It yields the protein CASSGQWVDEQYV.

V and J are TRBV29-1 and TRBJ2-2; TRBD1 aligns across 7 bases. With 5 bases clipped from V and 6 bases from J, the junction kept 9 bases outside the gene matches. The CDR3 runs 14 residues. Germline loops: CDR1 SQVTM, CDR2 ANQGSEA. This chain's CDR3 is CSVTTGTFAGELFF. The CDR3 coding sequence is TGCAGCGTTACGACAGGGACGTTCGCCGGGGAGCTGTTTTTT.

The chain's CDR3 is CASSRTASGTIEQFF. For the CDR3, the DNA is TGCGCCAGCAGTCGAACCGCTAGCGGGACAATTGAGCAGTTCTTC. J is TRBJ2-1 and V is TRBV10-2; the match to TRBD2 covers 9 bases. Trimming at V came to 5 bases and at J to 9 bases, leaving 11 bases not matched to a gene. CDR1 and CDR2 from the germline V gene are WSHSY and SAAADI. There are 15 residues in the CDR3.

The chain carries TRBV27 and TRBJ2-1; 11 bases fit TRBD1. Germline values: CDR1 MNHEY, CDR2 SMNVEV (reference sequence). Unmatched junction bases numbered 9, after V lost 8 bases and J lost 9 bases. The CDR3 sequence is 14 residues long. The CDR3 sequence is CASGWTGGSIEQFF. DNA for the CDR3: TGTGCCAGCGGGTGGACAGGGGGCTCTATTGAGCAGTTCTTC.

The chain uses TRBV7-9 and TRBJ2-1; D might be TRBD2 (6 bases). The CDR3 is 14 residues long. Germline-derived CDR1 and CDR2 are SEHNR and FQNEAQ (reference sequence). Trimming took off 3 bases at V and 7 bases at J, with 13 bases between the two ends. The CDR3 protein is CASSFGGVANEQFF. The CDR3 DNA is TGTGCCAGCAGCTTCGGGGGAGTTGCAAATGAGCAGTTCTTC.

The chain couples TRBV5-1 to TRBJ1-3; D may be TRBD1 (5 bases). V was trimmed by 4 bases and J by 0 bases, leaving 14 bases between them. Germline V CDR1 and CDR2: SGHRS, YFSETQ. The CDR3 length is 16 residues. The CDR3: CASSVTTGYSGNTIYF. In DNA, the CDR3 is TGCGCCAGCAGCGTAACTACAGGTTACTCTGGAAACACCATATATTTT. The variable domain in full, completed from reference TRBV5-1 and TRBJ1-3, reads KAGVTQTPRYLIKTRGQQVTLSCSPISGHRSVSWYQQTPGQGLQFLFEYFSETQRNKGNFPGRFSGRQFSNSRSEMNVSTLELGDSALYLCASSVTTGYSGNTIYFGEGSWLTVV.

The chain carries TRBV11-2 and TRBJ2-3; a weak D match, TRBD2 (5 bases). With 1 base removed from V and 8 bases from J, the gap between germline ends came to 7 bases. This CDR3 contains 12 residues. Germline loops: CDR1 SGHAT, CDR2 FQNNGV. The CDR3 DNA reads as TGTGCCAGCAGCTTAGTCCGGGGTACGCAGTATTTT. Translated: CASSLVRGTQYF.

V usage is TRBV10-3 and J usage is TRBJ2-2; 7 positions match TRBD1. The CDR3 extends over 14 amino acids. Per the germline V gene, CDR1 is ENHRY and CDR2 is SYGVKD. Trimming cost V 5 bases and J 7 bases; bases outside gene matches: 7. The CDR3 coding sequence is TGTGCCATCAGTCAGGGGGAGAAGGGCGGGGAGCTGTTTTTT. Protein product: CAISQGEKGGELFF.

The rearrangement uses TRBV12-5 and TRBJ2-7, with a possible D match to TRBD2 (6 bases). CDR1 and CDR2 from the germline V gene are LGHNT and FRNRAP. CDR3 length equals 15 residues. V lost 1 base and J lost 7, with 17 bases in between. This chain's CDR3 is CASGLERLVLREQYF. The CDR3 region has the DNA TGTGCTAGTGGTTTGGAAAGACTAGTTTTGAGGGAGCAGTACTTC.

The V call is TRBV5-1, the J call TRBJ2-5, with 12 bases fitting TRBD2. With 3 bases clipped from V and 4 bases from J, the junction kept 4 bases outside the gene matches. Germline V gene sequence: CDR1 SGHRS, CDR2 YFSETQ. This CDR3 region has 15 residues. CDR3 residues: CASSSGLAGRETQYF. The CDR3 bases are TGCGCCAGCAGCTCCGGACTAGCGGGAAGAGAGACCCAGTACTTC.

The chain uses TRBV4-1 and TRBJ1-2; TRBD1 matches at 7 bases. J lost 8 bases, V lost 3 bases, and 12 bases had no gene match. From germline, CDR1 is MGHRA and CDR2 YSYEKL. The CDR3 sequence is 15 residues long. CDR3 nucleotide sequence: TGCGCCAGCAGCCAGACAGGGATAAACTCTAACGGCTACACCTTC. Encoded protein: CASSQTGINSNGYTF.

CDR3 sequence reads: CASSYTTGAGTEAFF. The CDR3 DNA is TGTGCCAGCAGTTACACGACAGGGGCCGGGACTGAAGCTTTCTTT. V usage is TRBV6-5 and J usage is TRBJ1-1, with 8 bases that match TRBD1. The CDR3 consists of 15 residues. The ends lost 2 bases at V and 5 bases at J; junction bases unmatched: 7. Germline V gene data show CDR1 as MNHEY and CDR2 as SVGAGI.

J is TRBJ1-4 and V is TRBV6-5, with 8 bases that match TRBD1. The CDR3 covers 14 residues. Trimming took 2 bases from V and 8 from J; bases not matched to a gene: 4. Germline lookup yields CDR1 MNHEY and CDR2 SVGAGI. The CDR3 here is CASSYQGAEEKLFF. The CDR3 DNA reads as TGTGCCAGCAGTTACCAGGGGGCAGAGGAAAAACTGTTTTTT.

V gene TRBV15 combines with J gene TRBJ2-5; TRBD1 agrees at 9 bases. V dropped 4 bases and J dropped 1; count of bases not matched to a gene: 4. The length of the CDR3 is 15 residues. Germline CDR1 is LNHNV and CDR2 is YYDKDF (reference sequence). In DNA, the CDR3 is TGTGCCACCAGCAACAACAGGGGGCCCCAAGAGACCCAGTACTTC. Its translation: CATSNNRGPQETQYF.

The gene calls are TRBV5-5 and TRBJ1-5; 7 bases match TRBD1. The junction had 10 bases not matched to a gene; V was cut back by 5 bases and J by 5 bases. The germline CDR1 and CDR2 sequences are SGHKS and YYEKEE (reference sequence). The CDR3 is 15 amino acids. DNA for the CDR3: TGTGCCAGCAGGATCGGGACAGCGGAGGATCAGCCCCAGCATTTT. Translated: CASRIGTAEDQPQHF.

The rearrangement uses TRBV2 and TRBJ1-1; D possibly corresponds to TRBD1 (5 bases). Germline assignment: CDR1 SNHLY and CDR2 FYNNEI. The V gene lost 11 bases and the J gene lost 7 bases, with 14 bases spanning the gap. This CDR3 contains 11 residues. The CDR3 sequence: CADRWGLEAFF. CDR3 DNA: TGTGCCGATCGGTGGGGCCTTGAAGCTTTCTTT.

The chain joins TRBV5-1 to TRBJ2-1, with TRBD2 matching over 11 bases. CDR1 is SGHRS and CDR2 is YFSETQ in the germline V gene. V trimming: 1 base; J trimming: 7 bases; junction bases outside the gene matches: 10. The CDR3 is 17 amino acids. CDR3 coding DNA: TGCGCCAGCAGCTTGTGGGTTAGCGGGAGGGCCGATAATGAGCAGTTCTTC. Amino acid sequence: CASSLWVSGRADNEQFF. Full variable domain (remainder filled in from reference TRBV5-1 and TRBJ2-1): KAGVTQTPRYLIKTRGQQVTLSCSPISGHRSVSWYQQTPGQGLQFLFEYFSETQRNKGNFPGRFSGRQFSNSRSEMNVSTLELGDSALYLCASSLWVSGRADNEQFFGPGTRLTVL.

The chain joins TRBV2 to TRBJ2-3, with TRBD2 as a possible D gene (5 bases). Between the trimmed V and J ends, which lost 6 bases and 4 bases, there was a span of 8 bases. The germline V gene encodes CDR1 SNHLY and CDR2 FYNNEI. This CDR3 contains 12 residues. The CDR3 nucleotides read TGTGCCAGCAGGCTACTAGCAGATACGCAGTATTTT. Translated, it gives CASRLLADTQYF. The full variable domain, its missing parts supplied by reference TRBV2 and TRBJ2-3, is EPEVTQTPSHQVTQMGQEVILRCVPISNHLYFYWYRQILGQKVEFLVSFYNNEISEKSEIFDDQFSVERPDGSNFTLKIRSTKLEDSAMYFCASRLLADTQYFGPGTRLTVL.

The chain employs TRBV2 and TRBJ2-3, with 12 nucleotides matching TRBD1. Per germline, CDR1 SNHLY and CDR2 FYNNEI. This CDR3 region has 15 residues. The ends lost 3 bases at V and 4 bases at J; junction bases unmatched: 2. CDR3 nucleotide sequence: TGTGCCAGCAGTGACCGGGACAGGGGGCCAGATACGCAGTATTTT. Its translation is CASSDRDRGPDTQYF.

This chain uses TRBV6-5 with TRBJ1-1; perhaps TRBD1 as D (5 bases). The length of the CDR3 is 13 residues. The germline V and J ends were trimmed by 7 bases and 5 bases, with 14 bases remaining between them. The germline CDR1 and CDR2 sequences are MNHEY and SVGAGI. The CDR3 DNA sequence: TGTGCCAGCAAGGCGGGGAGGGGAACTGAAGCTTTCTTT. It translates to CASKAGRGTEAFF.

The CDR3, as DNA: TGTGCCAGCAGCTTAGATAACAGGGGACATCAGCCCCAGCATTTT. This encodes CASSLDNRGHQPQHF. V usage is TRBV7-8 and J usage is TRBJ1-5, with 7 positions matching TRBD1. With V trimmed by 1 base and J by 5 bases, 5 bases remained unmatched. The CDR3 consists of 15 residues. The germline gives CDR1 SGHVS, CDR2 FQNEAQ.